The text below deals with one T cell receptor (beta chain). The antigen is undetermined. Primers: 60 Vbeta forward and 13 Jbeta reverse. Sequenced by immunoSEQ multiplex PCR; TCRdb stores in-frame clones only, minus some. The table includes approximately 120,000 clones, 55% to 75% detected once. This specimen belongs to a study of cytomegalovirus exposure and HLA in healthy donors. Germline CDR1 MNHNS, CDR2 SASEGT. The V and J ends lost 6 bases and 7 bases, in that order; junction bases with no gene match: 8. The CDR3 totals 14 residues. Regarding the study as a whole: Among CMV-associated TCR beta chains, most appeared HLA-restricted in a later analysis.

The clonotype originates from a woman between 70 and 85 years old in good health and CMV-seropositive. The chain employs TRBV6-1 and TRBJ1-2; 10 bases map to TRBD1. Sequenced: PBMCs. The CDR3 nucleotides are TGTGCCAGCAGAGGGACAGGGGAGGAAAGTGGCTACACCTTC. Translating gives CASRGTGEESGYTF.